The 27 T cell receptor beta chains listed next were all sequenced from one sample in a study of T cell responses to AZD1222 COVID-19 vaccine. Profiling relied on immunoSEQ multiplex PCR, and the TCRdb table lists in-frame clones only, not all of them. This repertoire shows about 130,000 clones, around 93% found once; its top ten account for about 9.1%. The sequencing here drew on peripheral blood, taken on day 0 of AZD1222 vaccination. These receptors all stem from an adult in good health.

This rearrangement joins TRBV19 to TRBJ1-2; D is ambiguous. The CDR3 runs to 11 residues. Trimming shortened V by 7 bases and J by 7 bases, and 10 bases separated the two germline ends. The germline CDR1 and CDR2 sequences are LNHDA and SQIVND (reference sequence). The CDR3 reads CASTSYSGYTF. CDR3 in DNA: TGTGCCAGTACTTCCTACTCTGGCTACACCTTC.

This sequence joins TRBV29-1 and TRBJ1-2, with 8 bases that match TRBD1. Germline lookup yields CDR1 SQVTM and CDR2 ANQGSEA. The CDR3 runs 14 residues. With 2 bases clipped from V and 3 bases from J, the junction kept 5 bases outside the gene matches. In nucleotides, the CDR3 is TGCAGCGTTGAACAAAACAGGGGGGACTATGGCTACACCTTC. This gives the protein CSVEQNRGDYGYTF.

The chain recombines TRBV12-5 with TRBJ1-1; TRBD1 might be the D (5 bases). Germline V lookup: CDR1 LGHNT, CDR2 FRNRAP. The CDR3 length is 14 residues. V lost 7 bases, J lost 4 bases, and 16 bases lay in between. In DNA form, the CDR3 reads TGTGCTAGTGCTCTACAGGATAGGGTCACTGAAGCTTTCTTT. Its translation: CASALQDRVTEAFF.

The rearrangement uses TRBV28 and TRBJ1-3, with 11 bases aligning to TRBD1. This CDR3 has 17 amino acids. J was trimmed by 0 bases and V by 8 bases; bases with no gene match: 9. Germline CDR1 reads MDHEN; CDR2 reads SYDVKM. The CDR3 reads CASLGTGGSFSGNTIYF. CDR3 nucleotides: TGTGCCAGCTTGGGGACAGGGGGATCTTTCTCTGGAAACACCATATATTTT.

This chain joins TRBV28 and TRBJ1-2; 9 nucleotides agree with TRBD1. V shed 3 bases, J shed 5 bases, and the junction held 4 bases outside the gene matches. Germline CDR1 reads MDHEN; CDR2 reads SYDVKM. There are 14 residues in the CDR3. CDR3 coding DNA: TGTGCCAGCAGTTTCCCGGGACAGGGATATGGCTACACCTTC. Amino acid sequence: CASSFPGQGYGYTF.

This clone was detected only once. V and J are TRBV2 and TRBJ1-2, with TRBD1 matching 8 bases. Germline CDR1 reads SNHLY; CDR2 reads FYNNEI. The CDR3 loop spans 16 amino acids. The V segment lost 7 bases and the J segment 1 base; nucleotides outside the gene matches: 11. The CDR3 spells CASMVAGDRINYGYTF. The CDR3 bases are TGTGCCAGCATGGTCGCTGGGGACAGGATTAACTATGGCTACACCTTC.

The chain links TRBV23-1 to TRBJ2-3; TRBD1 agrees at 7 bases. TRBV23-1 is known as an ORF, though its function is uncertain. The CDR3 spans 15 residues. The trim removed 6 bases at V and 2 bases at J, leaving 8 bases unmatched. The CDR3 reads CASSTGQPHTDTQYF. DNA for the CDR3: TGCGCCAGCAGCACGGGACAGCCCCACACAGATACGCAGTATTTT.

The gene calls are TRBV7-2 and TRBJ2-1, with 8 bases lining up with TRBD2. The germline V gene encodes CDR1 SGHTA and CDR2 FQGNSA. The V and J ends lost 5 bases and 4 bases, in that order; junction bases with no gene match: 7. CDR3 length: 15 amino acids. The CDR3 sequence: CASSTDSGEYNEQFF. The DNA of the CDR3 is TGTGCCAGCAGCACCGATAGCGGGGAGTACAATGAGCAGTTCTTC. The entire variable domain, with the rest obtained from reference TRBV7-2 and TRBJ2-1, is as follows: GAGVSQSPSNKVTEKGKDVELRCDPISGHTALYWYRQSLGQGLEFLIYFQGNSAPDKSGLPSDRFSAERTGGSVSTLTIQRTQQEDSAVYLCASSTDSGEYNEQFFGPGTRLTVL.

The chain joins TRBV5-1 to TRBJ2-5; D remains unclear. V shed 0 bases and J shed 3 bases, with 12 bases lying between them. In germline, CDR1 is SGHRS, CDR2 YFSETQ. The CDR3 is made up of 15 amino acids. This CDR3 reads CASSLAGRIEETQYF. The CDR3 coding sequence is TGCGCCAGCAGCTTGGCCGGGCGGATCGAAGAGACCCAGTACTTC.

This clone was seen only once. The V gene is TRBV5-6, the J gene TRBJ2-7, with 10 bases fitting TRBD1. CDR1 and CDR2 from the germline V gene are SGHDT and YYEEEE. The V gene end was trimmed by 4 bases and the J gene end by 2 bases; junction bases not matched to a gene: 3. The CDR3 is 14 residues long. DNA of the CDR3: TGTGCCAGCAGCCCAGGACAGGGGGCCTACGAGCAGTACTTC. Its protein product is CASSPGQGAYEQYF.

The V call is TRBV27, the J call TRBJ1-5; no reliable D call. V lost 5 bases to trimming and J lost 2 bases, with 7 bases between them. CDR1 and CDR2 from the germline V gene are MNHEY and SMNVEV (reference sequence). This CDR3 is 13 amino acids long. CDR3 loop: CASSMGGNQPQHF. Written as DNA, the CDR3 is TGTGCCAGCAGTATGGGAGGCAATCAGCCCCAGCATTTT.

The V and J genes are TRBV6-5 and TRBJ1-1, with TRBD1 matching over 10 bases. V lost 6 bases to trimming and J lost 8 bases; unmatched junction nucleotides: 6. Germline CDR1 MNHEY, CDR2 SVGAGI. The length of the CDR3 is 13 residues. Here the CDR3 DNA reads TGTGCCAGCAGCAACCGGGACAGGGGCGAAGCTTTCTTT. Protein product: CASSNRDRGEAFF.

The chain has TRBV5-4 and TRBJ1-6; perhaps TRBD1 as D (5 bases). The V end was cut by 0 bases, the J end by 1 base, with 11 bases between. The CDR3 sequence is 17 residues long. Germline CDR1 is SGHNT and CDR2 is YYREEE (reference sequence). The CDR3 loop reads CASSLAGGSSYNSPLHF. CDR3 coding DNA: TGTGCCAGCAGCTTGGCCGGGGGGAGTTCCTATAATTCACCCCTCCACTTT.

This chain links TRBV6-2 or TRBV6-3 with TRBJ2-1; D ambiguous. The CDR3 spans 14 residues. The V and J ends lost 6 bases and 6 bases respectively, with 15 bases between them. Per the germline V gene, CDR1 is MNHEY and CDR2 is SVGEGT. In DNA form, the CDR3 reads TGTGCCAGCAGCCTTTACAGTTCAGGCAATGAGCAGTTCTTC. Translation: CASSLYSSGNEQFF.

The chain uses TRBV28 and TRBJ1-1; 9 nucleotides match TRBD1. V was pared by 6 bases and J by 2 bases, with 7 bases of the junction left unmatched. The germline V gene encodes CDR1 MDHEN and CDR2 SYDVKM. The CDR3 runs to 15 residues. The CDR3 region is CASSSGTGPNTEAFF. In DNA, the CDR3 is TGTGCCAGCAGCTCGGGGACAGGGCCTAACACTGAAGCTTTCTTT.

This rearrangement joins TRBV30 to TRBJ1-2; 9 positions agree with TRBD1. The V and J ends lost 7 bases and 5 bases, in that order; junction bases with no gene match: 2. CDR1 is GTSNPN, CDR2 SVGIG, per germline (reference sequence). This CDR3 is 11 amino acids long. The CDR3 DNA reads as TGTGCCTTAGGGACAGGGTATGGCTACACCTTC. This codes for CALGTGYGYTF.

The rearrangement joins TRBV27 to TRBJ2-7, with TRBD2 identical over 7 bases. V shed 10 bases and J 5 bases; nucleotides not matched to a gene: 8. The CDR3 extends over 12 amino acids. CDR1 MNHEY and CDR2 SMNVEV come from the germline V gene (reference sequence). DNA of the CDR3: TGTGCCACTGCAGGGCGGGGGAACGAGCAGTACTTC. The encoded protein is CATAGRGNEQYF.

V gene TRBV12-3 or TRBV12-4 combines with J gene TRBJ1-2; D perhaps matches TRBD1 (5 bases). The V end was cut by 6 bases, the J end by 8 bases, with 16 bases between. This CDR3 contains 13 residues. Written as DNA, the CDR3 is TGTGCCAGCAGCCCTATCGTGGGGGAGGGCTACACCTTC. It yields the protein CASSPIVGEGYTF.

The J gene is TRBJ2-3, the V gene TRBV10-1; 7 bases map to TRBD2. CDR1 is WNHNN, CDR2 SYGVQD, per germline (reference sequence). The CDR3 covers 15 residues. The ends lost 3 bases at V and 0 bases at J; junction bases unmatched: 3. CDR3 amino acids: CASSEAGPSTDTQYF. The CDR3 DNA is TGCGCCAGCAGTGAAGCGGGGCCGAGCACAGATACGCAGTATTTT.

The chain couples TRBV28 to TRBJ1-6; no firm D call. The CDR3 consists of 13 residues. The germline V gene has CDR1 MDHEN and CDR2 SYDVKM. V was cut by 6 bases and J by 9 bases, with 12 bases left in between. The CDR3 bases are TGTGCCAGCAGACCGTCACGGGGTTCACCCCTCCACTTT. Its translation is CASRPSRGSPLHF. Complete variable domain (other parts from reference TRBV28 and TRBJ1-6): DVKVTQSSRYLVKRTGEKVFLECVQDMDHENMFWYRQDPGLGLRLIYFSYDVKMKEKGDIPEGYSVSREKKERFSLILESASTNQTSMYLCASRPSRGSPLHFGNGTRLTVT.

This chain joins TRBV11-2 and TRBJ2-5; D call uncertain. The germline CDR1 and CDR2 sequences are SGHAT and FQNNGV. V lost 5 bases and J lost 3, with 13 bases in between. The CDR3 loop spans 14 amino acids. The CDR3 region has the DNA TGTGCCAGCAGCCCACATCCAATCAAAGAGACCCAGTACTTC. Residues: CASSPHPIKETQYF.

The chain recombines TRBV27 with TRBJ1-6, with D possibly matching TRBD1 (6 bases). Trimming took off 5 bases at V and 7 bases at J, with 21 bases between the two ends. Germline loops: CDR1 MNHEY, CDR2 SMNVEV (reference sequence). This CDR3 is built from 17 residues. The CDR3 DNA sequence: TGTGCCAGCAGTGGATGGGGGCGTGAAGTCGGGAATTCACCCCTCCACTTT. The encoded protein is CASSGWGREVGNSPLHF.

This chain connects TRBV12-3 or TRBV12-4 to TRBJ1-5; D gene uncertain. Trimming left V 3 bases short and J 11 bases short, with 14 bases between. This CDR3 comprises 13 residues. CDR3 residues: CASSLGSRTAQHF. In DNA form, the CDR3 reads TGTGCCAGCAGTTTGGGATCTCGGACGGCCCAGCATTTT.

The rearrangement uses TRBV7-8 and TRBJ2-7; D may be TRBD1 (6 bases). The germline V gene has CDR1 SGHVS and CDR2 FQNEAQ. Trimming cost V 1 base and J 3 bases, with 13 bases left between them. This CDR3 has 15 amino acids. The CDR3 loop is CASSLGAGASYEQYF. The CDR3 DNA reads TGTGCCAGCAGCTTAGGAGCAGGGGCTAGCTACGAGCAGTACTTC.

The chain recombines TRBV4-1 with TRBJ2-6; D is possibly TRBD1 (6 bases). The CDR3 has 16 amino acids. Germline CDR1 reads MGHRA; CDR2 reads YSYEKL. Trimming cost V 2 bases and J 1 base, with 9 bases left between them. DNA for the CDR3: TGCGCCAGCAGCCAACCACAGGGTTCTGGGGCCAACGTCCTGACTTTC. This codes for CASSQPQGSGANVLTF.

Regarding this clone: The junction departs from germline at one end; a sequencing error may be responsible. The rearrangement joins TRBV6-1 to TRBJ2-5, with no clear D. CDR1 MNHNS and CDR2 SASEGT come from the germline V gene. This CDR3 has 13 residues. CDR3 sequence reads: CASSENSSGELNF. CDR3 sequence (DNA): TGTGCCAGCAGTGAAAACTCCTCCGGTGAACTAAACTTC.

The chain carries TRBV2 and TRBJ2-1; D is unclear. Trimming removed 2 bases from V and 6 bases from J, with 14 bases in between. Germline-derived CDR1 and CDR2 are SNHLY and FYNNEI. The CDR3 consists of 15 residues. The CDR3 protein is CASSEKVSTLNEQFF. CDR3 nucleotides: TGTGCCAGCAGTGAAAAGGTCTCCACCCTCAATGAGCAGTTCTTC.